The clone carrying this T cell receptor (beta chain) was detected only once. Its matching antigen is unknown. The authors isolated at least 7 million PBMCs per sample. Using a J-beta primer mix together with a sample-barcoded 5' primer, a second PCR was run for roughly 6 to 12 cycles. TCRdb reprocessed the 5' RACE reads via MiXCR and lists one record per CDR3 protein. The table lists 1 million or so distinct CDR3 sequences, 40% to 45% of them singletons. Germline V gene data show CDR1 as MNHNY and CDR2 as SVGAGI (reference sequence). The junction had 6 bases not matched to a gene; V was cut back by 2 bases and J by 2 bases. This CDR3 has 17 residues. The data were taken from a study of blood T cells in healthy people across ages. Findings and caveats of the study: There was no known CMV status for donors, so expanded clonotype changes were possibly confounded. Estimates of diversity drawn from one million T cells were considered underestimates.

The sample consisted of blood. The clonotype comes from an older woman in good health. This chain uses TRBV6-6 with TRBJ2-3; 11 positions match TRBD2. The CDR3 spells CASSYPTSGTLTDTQYF. Written as DNA, the CDR3 is TGTGCCAGCAGTTACCCGACTAGCGGGACTCTCACAGATACGCAGTATTTT.